This T cell receptor beta chain was observed in a study of blood T cells in healthy people across ages. The second PCR ran about 6 to 11 cycles with a sample-barcoded 5' primer and J-beta primers. TCRdb re-called the 5' RACE reads with MiXCR, one entry per CDR3 protein. The table shows approximately 900,000 distinct CDR3 sequences, with 29% occurring only once. The CDR3 totals 16 residues. Germline assignment: CDR1 MDHEN and CDR2 SYDVKM. With V trimmed by 5 bases and J by 4 bases, 12 bases remained unmatched. This sample also belongs to another study, concerning T cells of mothers and their children.

This TCR came from a woman aged 40 to 50 in good health. The chain couples TRBV28 to TRBJ1-2, with 8 bases fitting TRBD1. Sequencing used blood. The CDR3 region has the DNA TGTGCCAGCAGTCGTTCACGACAGGGGATCCCCTATGGCTACACCTTC. It is translated as CASSRSRQGIPYGYTF.